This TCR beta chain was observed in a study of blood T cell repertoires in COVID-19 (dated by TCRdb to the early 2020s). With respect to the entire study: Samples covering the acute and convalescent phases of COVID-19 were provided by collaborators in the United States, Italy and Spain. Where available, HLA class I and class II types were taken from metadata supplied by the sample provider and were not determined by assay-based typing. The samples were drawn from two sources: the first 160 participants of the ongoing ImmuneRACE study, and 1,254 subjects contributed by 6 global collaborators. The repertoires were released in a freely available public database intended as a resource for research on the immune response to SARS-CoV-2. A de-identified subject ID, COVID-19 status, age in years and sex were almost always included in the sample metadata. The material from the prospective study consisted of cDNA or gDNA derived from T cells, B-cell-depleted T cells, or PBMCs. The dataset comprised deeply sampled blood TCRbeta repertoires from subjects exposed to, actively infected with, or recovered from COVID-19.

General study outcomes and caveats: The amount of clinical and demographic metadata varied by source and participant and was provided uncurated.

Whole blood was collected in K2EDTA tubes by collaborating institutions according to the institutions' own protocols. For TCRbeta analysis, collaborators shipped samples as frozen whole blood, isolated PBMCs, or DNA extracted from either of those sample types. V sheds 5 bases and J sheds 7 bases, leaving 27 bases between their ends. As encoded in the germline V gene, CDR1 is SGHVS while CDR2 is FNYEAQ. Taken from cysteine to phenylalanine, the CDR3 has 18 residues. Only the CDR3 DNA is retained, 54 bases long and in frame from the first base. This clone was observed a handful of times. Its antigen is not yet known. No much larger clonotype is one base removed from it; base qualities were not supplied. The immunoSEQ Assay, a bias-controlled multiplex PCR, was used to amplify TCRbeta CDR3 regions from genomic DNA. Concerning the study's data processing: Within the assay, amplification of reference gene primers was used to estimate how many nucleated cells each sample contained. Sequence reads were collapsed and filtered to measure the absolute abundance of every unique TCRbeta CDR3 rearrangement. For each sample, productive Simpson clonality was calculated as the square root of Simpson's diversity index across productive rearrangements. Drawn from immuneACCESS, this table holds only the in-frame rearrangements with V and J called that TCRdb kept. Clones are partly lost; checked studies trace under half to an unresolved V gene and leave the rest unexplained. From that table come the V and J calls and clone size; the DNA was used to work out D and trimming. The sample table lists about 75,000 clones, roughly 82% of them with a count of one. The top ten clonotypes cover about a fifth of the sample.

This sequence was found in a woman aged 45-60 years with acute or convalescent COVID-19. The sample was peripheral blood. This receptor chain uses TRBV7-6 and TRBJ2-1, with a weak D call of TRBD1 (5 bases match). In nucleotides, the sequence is TGTGCCAGCAGCCTCGAACCACCCAGGGCCACTATCCGGAATGAGCAGTTCTTC. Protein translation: CASSLEPPRATIRNEQFF.